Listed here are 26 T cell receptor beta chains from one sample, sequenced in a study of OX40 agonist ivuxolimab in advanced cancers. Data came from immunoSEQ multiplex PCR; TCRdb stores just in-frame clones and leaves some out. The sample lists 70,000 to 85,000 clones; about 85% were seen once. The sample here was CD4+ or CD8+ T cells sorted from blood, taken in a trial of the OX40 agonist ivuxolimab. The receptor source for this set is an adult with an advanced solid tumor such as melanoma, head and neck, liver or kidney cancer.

CDR3 amino acids: CASNYWGLAGVNEQFF. CDR3 DNA sequence: TGTGCCAGCAATTATTGGGGACTAGCGGGAGTCAATGAGCAGTTCTTC. The chain employs TRBV27 and TRBJ2-1; TRBD2 matches 14 bases. The CDR3 is 16 amino acids. CDR1 MNHEY and CDR2 SMNVEV come from the germline V gene (reference sequence). Trimming cost V 7 bases and J 6 bases; bases outside gene matches: 8.

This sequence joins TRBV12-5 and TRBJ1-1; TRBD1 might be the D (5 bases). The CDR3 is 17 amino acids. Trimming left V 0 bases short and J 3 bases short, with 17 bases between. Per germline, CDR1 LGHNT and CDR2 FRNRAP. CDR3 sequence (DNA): TGTGCTAGTGGTTTGGTAAACCCCCCCAGGGCGGACACTGAAGCTTTCTTT. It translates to CASGLVNPPRADTEAFF. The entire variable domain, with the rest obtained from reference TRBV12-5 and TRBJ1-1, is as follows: DARVTQTPRHKVTEMGQEVTMRCQPILGHNTVFWYRQTMMQGLELLAYFRNRAPLDDSGMPKDRFSAEMPDATLATLKIQPSEPRDSAVYFCASGLVNPPRADTEAFFGQGTRLTVV.

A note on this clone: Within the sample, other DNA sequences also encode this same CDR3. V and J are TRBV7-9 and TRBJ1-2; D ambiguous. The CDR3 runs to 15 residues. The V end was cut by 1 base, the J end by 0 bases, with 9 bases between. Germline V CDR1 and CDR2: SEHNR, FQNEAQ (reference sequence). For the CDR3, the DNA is TGTGCCAGCAGCTTAGGGGTCCGAGCTAACTATGGCTACACCTTC. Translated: CASSLGVRANYGYTF.

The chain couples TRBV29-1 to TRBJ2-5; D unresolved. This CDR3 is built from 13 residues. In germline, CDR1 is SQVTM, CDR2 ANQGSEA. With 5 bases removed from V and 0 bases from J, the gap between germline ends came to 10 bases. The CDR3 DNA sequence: TGCAGCGTTCCGGTGGGGTACCAAGAGACCCAGTACTTC. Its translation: CSVPVGYQETQYF.

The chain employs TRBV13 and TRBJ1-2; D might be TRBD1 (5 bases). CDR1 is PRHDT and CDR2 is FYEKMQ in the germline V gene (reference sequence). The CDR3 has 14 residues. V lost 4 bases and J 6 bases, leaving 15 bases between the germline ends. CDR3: CASSSNRGVDGYTF. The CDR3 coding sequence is TGTGCCAGCAGCTCAAACCGGGGGGTGGATGGCTACACCTTC.

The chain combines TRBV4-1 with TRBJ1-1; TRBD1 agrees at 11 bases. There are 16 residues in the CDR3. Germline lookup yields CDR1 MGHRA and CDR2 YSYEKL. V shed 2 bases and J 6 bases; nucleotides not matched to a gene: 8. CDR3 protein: CASSQLHRDRGAEAFF. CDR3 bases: TGCGCCAGCAGCCAACTTCACCGGGACAGGGGGGCTGAAGCTTTCTTT.

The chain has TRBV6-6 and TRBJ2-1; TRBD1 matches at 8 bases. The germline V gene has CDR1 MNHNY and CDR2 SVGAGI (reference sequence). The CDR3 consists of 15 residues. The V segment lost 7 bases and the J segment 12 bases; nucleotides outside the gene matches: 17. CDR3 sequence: CASTLRTGSIQRQFF. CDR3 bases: TGTGCCAGCACACTTCGGACAGGGTCAATCCAGCGGCAGTTCTTC.

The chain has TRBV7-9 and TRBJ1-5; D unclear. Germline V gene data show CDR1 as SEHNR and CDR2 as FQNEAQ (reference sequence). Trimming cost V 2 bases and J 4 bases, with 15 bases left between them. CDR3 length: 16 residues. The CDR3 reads CASSLIPQRKNQPQHF. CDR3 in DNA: TGTGCCAGCAGCTTAATCCCCCAACGGAAAAATCAGCCCCAGCATTTT. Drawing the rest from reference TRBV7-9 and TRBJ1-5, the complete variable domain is DTGVSQNPRHKITKRGQNVTFRCDPISEHNRLYWYRQTLGQGPEFLTYFQNEAQLEKSRLLSDRFSAERPKGSFSTLEIQRTEQGDSAMYLCASSLIPQRKNQPQHFGDGTRLSIL.

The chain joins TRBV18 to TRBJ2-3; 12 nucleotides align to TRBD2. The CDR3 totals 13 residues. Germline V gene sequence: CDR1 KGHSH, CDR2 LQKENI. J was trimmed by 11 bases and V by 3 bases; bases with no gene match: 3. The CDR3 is CASSPPGLAGQYF. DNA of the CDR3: TGTGCCAGCTCACCTCCGGGACTAGCGGGGCAGTATTTT.

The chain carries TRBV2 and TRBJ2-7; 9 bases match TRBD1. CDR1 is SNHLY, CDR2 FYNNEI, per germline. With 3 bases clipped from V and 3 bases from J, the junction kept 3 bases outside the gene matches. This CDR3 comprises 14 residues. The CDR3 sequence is CASSEDRGSYEQYF. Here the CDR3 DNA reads TGTGCCAGCAGTGAGGACAGGGGAAGCTACGAGCAGTACTTC. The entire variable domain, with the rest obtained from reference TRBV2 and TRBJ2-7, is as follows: EPEVTQTPSHQVTQMGQEVILRCVPISNHLYFYWYRQILGQKVEFLVSFYNNEISEKSEIFDDQFSVERPDGSNFTLKIRSTKLEDSAMYFCASSEDRGSYEQYFGPGTRLTVT.

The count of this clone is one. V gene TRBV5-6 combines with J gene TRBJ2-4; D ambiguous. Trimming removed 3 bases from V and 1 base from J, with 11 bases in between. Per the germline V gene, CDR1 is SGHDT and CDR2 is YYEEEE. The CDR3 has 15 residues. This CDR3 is CASSSKDGAKNIQYF. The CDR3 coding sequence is TGTGCCAGCAGCTCCAAGGATGGGGCCAAAAACATTCAGTACTTC.

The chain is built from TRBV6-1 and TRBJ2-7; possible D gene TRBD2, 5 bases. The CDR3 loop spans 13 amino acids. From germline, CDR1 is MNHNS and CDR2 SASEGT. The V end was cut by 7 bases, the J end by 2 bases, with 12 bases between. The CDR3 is CASIAQVAYEQYF. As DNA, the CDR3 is TGTGCCAGCATAGCGCAGGTGGCCTACGAGCAGTACTTC.

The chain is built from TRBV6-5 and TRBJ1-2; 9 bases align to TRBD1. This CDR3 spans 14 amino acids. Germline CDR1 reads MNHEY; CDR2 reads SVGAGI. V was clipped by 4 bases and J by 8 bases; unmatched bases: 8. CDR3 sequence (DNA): TGTGCCAGCAGTTGGGGGACAGGGAGTGGAGGCTACACCTTC. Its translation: CASSWGTGSGGYTF.

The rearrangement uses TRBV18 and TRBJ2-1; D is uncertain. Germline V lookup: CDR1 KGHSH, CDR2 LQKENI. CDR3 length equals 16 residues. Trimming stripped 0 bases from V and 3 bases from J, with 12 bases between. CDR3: CASSPPSRASYNEQFF. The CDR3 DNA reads TGTGCCAGCTCACCACCGTCAAGGGCTAGCTACAATGAGCAGTTCTTC.

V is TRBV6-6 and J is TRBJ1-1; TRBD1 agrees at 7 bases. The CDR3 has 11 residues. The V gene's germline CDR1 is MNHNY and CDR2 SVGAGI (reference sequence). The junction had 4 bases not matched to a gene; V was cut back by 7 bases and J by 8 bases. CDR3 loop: CASKDRREAFF. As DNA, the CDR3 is TGTGCCAGCAAGGACAGGCGCGAAGCTTTCTTT.

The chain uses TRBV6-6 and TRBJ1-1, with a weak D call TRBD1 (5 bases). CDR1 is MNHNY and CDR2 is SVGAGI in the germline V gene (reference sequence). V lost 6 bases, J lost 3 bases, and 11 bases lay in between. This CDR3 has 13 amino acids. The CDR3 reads CASRYRGDTEAFF. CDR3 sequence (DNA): TGTGCCAGCAGGTACCGGGGGGACACTGAAGCTTTCTTT.

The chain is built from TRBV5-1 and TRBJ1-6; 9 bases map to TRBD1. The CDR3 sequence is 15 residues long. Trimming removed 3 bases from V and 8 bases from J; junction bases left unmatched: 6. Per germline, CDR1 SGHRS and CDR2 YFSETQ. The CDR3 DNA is TGCGCCAGCAGCTGGGGGGACAGGGACGATTCACCCCTCCACTTT. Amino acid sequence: CASSWGDRDDSPLHF.

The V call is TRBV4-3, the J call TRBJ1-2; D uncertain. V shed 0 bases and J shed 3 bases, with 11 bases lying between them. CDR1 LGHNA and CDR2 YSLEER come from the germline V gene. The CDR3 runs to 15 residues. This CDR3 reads CASSQDHGGHYGYTF. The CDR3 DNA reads TGCGCCAGCAGCCAAGATCACGGAGGACACTATGGCTACACCTTC.

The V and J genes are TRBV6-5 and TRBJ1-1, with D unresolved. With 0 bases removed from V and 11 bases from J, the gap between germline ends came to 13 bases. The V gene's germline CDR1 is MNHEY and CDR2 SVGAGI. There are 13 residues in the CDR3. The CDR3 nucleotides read TGTGCCAGCAGTTACTCGATAGGGATTGGGGCTTTCTTT. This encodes CASSYSIGIGAFF.

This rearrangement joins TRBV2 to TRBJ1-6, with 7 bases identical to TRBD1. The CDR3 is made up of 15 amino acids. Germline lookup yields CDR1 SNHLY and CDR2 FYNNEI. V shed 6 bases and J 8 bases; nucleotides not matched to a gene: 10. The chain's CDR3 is CASRDKTGFHSPLHF. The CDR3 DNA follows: TGTGCCAGCAGAGATAAGACAGGGTTTCATTCACCCCTCCACTTT.

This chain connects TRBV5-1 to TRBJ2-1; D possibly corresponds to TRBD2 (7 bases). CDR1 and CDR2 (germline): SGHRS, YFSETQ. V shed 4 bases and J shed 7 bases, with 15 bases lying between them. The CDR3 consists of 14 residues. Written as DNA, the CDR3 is TGCGCCAGCAGCGGGGGGGCCGTGGGGAATGAGCAGTTCTTC. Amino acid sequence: CASSGGAVGNEQFF. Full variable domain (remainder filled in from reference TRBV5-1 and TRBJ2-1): KAGVTQTPRYLIKTRGQQVTLSCSPISGHRSVSWYQQTPGQGLQFLFEYFSETQRNKGNFPGRFSGRQFSNSRSEMNVSTLELGDSALYLCASSGGAVGNEQFFGPGTRLTVL.

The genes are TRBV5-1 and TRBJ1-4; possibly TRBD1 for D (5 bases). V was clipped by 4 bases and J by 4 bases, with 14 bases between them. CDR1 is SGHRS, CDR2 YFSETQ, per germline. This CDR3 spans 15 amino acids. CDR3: CASSHDSFVNEKLFF. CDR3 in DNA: TGCGCCAGCAGCCACGACAGTTTCGTTAATGAAAAACTGTTTTTT.

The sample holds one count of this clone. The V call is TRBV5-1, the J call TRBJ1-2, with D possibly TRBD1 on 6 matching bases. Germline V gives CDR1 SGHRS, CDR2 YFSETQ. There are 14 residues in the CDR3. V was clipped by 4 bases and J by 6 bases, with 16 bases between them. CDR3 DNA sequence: TGCGCCAGCAGCCCCGAACAGGGATGGGATGGCTACACCTTC. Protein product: CASSPEQGWDGYTF.

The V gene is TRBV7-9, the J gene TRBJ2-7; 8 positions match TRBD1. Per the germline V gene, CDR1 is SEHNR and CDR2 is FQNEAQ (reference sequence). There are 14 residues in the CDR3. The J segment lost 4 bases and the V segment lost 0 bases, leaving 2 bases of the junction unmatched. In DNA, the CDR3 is TGTGCCAGCAGCTTAGCCAACAGGGGGTACGAGCAGTACTTC. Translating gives CASSLANRGYEQYF.

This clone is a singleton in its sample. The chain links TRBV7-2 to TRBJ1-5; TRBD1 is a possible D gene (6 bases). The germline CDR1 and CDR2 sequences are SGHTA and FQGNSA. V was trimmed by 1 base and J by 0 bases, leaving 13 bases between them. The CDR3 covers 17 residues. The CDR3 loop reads CASSLGGAGPSNQPQHF. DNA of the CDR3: TGTGCCAGCAGCTTAGGGGGGGCAGGGCCTAGCAATCAGCCCCAGCATTTT.

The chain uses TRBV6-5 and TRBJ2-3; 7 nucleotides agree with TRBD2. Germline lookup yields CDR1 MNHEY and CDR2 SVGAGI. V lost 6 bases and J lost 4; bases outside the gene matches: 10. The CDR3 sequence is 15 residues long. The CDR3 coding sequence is TGTGCCAGCAGACTCAGACTAGCTGTGGCAGATACGCAGTATTTT. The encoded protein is CASRLRLAVADTQYF.